The 8 T cell receptor beta chains reported below all come from one sample, sequenced in a study of shared clonotypes between healthy human individuals. Repertoires were generated with immunoSEQ multiplex PCR, while TCRdb's copy carries only in-frame clones and drops some. Of 2.5 million or so clones in the sample, more than 90% are singletons; the top ten hold 0.14%. The source material was naive CD4+ T cells sorted from blood. The sample's subset: CD45RA+ positively selected. The receptors were gathered from a man younger than 30 in good health.

The chain is built from TRBV27 and TRBJ1-1; D unresolved. CDR1 and CDR2 (germline): MNHEY, SMNVEV (reference sequence). This CDR3 comprises 13 residues. The V end was cut by 0 bases, the J end by 4 bases, with 6 bases between. CDR3 protein: CASSLSLRTEAFF. The DNA of the CDR3 is TGTGCCAGCAGTTTATCGCTACGCACTGAAGCTTTCTTT.

DNA for the CDR3: TGTGCCAGCAGCCCACTCTTACCGGGACAGGGGTTCTCCTACGAGCAGTACTTC. Encoded protein: CASSPLLPGQGFSYEQYF. This chain connects TRBV5-5 to TRBJ2-7; the match to TRBD1 covers 10 bases. The V and J ends lost 4 bases and 0 bases, in that order; junction bases with no gene match: 13. CDR1 is SGHKS, CDR2 YYEKEE, per germline (reference sequence). CDR3 length: 18 amino acids.

The rearrangement links TRBV19 to TRBJ1-2, with unresolved D. Germline V CDR1 and CDR2: LNHDA, SQIVND (reference sequence). There are 13 residues in the CDR3. V lost 5 bases and J 4 bases, leaving 11 bases between the germline ends. The CDR3 spells CASSLRTTYGYTF. The CDR3 bases are TGTGCCAGTAGTCTACGGACGACCTATGGCTACACCTTC.

The rearrangement uses TRBV19 and TRBJ2-1, with TRBD2 matching 8 bases. The CDR3 loop spans 15 amino acids. Germline values: CDR1 LNHDA, CDR2 SQIVND (reference sequence). Trimming cost V 7 bases and J 3 bases; bases outside gene matches: 8. The DNA for the CDR3 is TGTGCCAGTACCACCGGGACTAGTCTCTACAATGAGCAGTTCTTC. Translated: CASTTGTSLYNEQFF.

In this sample, this clone turned up once. The chain combines TRBV28 with TRBJ2-7; a possible D gene is TRBD2 (7 bases). The germline V gene has CDR1 MDHEN and CDR2 SYDVKM. Trimming shortened V by 5 bases and J by 11 bases, and 16 bases separated the two germline ends. The CDR3 is 12 residues long. The CDR3 sequence is CASSAEGGAKYF. The DNA of the CDR3 is TGTGCCAGCAGTGCCGAGGGGGGGGCCAAGTACTTC.

V usage is TRBV5-1 and J usage is TRBJ2-7; 7 nucleotides match TRBD1. Germline V gene data show CDR1 as SGHRS and CDR2 as YFSETQ. The CDR3 sequence is 16 residues long. Trimming cost V 0 bases and J 0 bases; bases outside gene matches: 6. The DNA of the CDR3 is TGCGCCAGCAGCTTGGGGGGACAGAAACCCTCCTACGAGCAGTACTTC. Its protein product is CASSLGGQKPSYEQYF.

The J gene is TRBJ2-7, the V gene TRBV11-3; the match to TRBD2 covers 8 bases. The trim removed 6 bases at V and 3 bases at J, leaving 10 bases unmatched. The CDR3 has 15 residues. CDR1 is SGHNT and CDR2 is YENEEA in the germline V gene. The CDR3 is CASSPSGGGNYEQYF. The CDR3 nucleotides are TGTGCCAGCAGTCCCTCGGGAGGGGGTAACTACGAGCAGTACTTC.

The chain uses TRBV7-9 and TRBJ2-6; either TRBD1 or TRBD2 may fit D (5 bases each). This CDR3 has 16 residues. Germline CDR1 SEHNR, CDR2 FQNEAQ (reference sequence). V gave up 8 bases and J gave up 2 bases, with 16 bases separating them. CDR3 DNA sequence: TGTGCCAGCGCTGAGCCGGGGCCCCCTGGGGCCAACGTCCTGACTTTC. As protein: CASAEPGPPGANVLTF.